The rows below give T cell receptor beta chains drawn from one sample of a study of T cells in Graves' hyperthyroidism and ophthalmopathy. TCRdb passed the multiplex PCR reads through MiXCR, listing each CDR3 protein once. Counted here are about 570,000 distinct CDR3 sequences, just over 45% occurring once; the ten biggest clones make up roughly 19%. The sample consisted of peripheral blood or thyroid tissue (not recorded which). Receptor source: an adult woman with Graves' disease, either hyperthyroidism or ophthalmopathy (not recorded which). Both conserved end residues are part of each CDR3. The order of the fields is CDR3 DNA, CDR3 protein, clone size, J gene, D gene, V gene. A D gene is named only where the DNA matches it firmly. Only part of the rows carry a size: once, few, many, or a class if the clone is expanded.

DNA: TGTGCCACCAGGGCAGGGGGCGCGGAGACCCAGTACTTC
CDR3: CATRAGGAETQYF
size: -
J: TRBJ2-5
D: TRBD1
V: TRBV24-1

DNA: TGTGCCAGTAGTATCCTGGGACGAGATAGCAATCAGCCCCAGCATTTT
CDR3: CASSILGRDSNQPQHF
size: -
J: TRBJ1-5
D: -
V: TRBV19

DNA: TGCGCCTCCGGGGCCGGATCTAATAATTCACCCCTCCACTTT
CDR3: CASGAGSNNSPLHF
size: many
J: TRBJ1-6
D: -
V: TRBV4-1

DNA: TGTGCCAGTAGGTGGGCACTGGGACAGGGCTACGAGCAGTACTTC
CDR3: CASRWALGQGYEQYF
size: many
J: TRBJ2-7
D: TRBD1
V: TRBV19

DNA: TGTGCCAGCAGCTTAGAACCGGGAACCCTCTACGAGCAGTACTTC
CDR3: CASSLEPGTLYEQYF
size: -
J: TRBJ2-7
D: -
V: TRBV7-2

DNA: TGTGCCAGCAGTCGAGCGGGGACCGCCGATGGCTACACCTTC
CDR3: CASSRAGTADGYTF
size: -
J: TRBJ1-2
D: -
V: TRBV12-3/TRBV12-4

DNA: TGTGCCAGCAGCCGGGACAGGGGGTCTGAAGCTTTCTTT
CDR3: CASSRDRGSEAFF
size: few
J: TRBJ1-1
D: TRBD1
V: TRBV3-1

DNA: TGTGCCAGCAGCCCATTCCTCGGTGAAGGTTCACCCCTCCACTTT
CDR3: CASSPFLGEGSPLHF
size: -
J: TRBJ1-6
D: -
V: TRBV7-3

DNA: TGTGCCAGCAGCCTTAGCCGGGACAGTGGGACCGGGGAGCTGTTTTTT
CDR3: CASSLSRDSGTGELFF
size: -
J: TRBJ2-2
D: TRBD1
V: TRBV5-6

DNA: TGTGCCAGCACCGAGGTTTATAGCAATCAGCCCCAGCATTTT
CDR3: CASTEVYSNQPQHF
size: many
J: TRBJ1-5
D: -
V: TRBV28

DNA: TGTGCCAGCAGTTCGTTAGCGGGAGGCAAAGAGACCCAGTACTTC
CDR3: CASSSLAGGKETQYF
size: -
J: TRBJ2-5
D: TRBD2
V: TRBV2

DNA: TGTGCCAGCAGCTCCCTGACAGGCCGGACCCAGTACTTC
CDR3: CASSSLTGRTQYF
size: many
J: TRBJ2-5
D: -
V: TRBV13

DNA: TGTGCCAGCAGCGTACAGGGTGGGGCTAATGAAAAACTGTTTTTT
CDR3: CASSVQGGANEKLFF
size: once
J: TRBJ1-4
D: -
V: TRBV9

DNA: TGCGCCAGCAGCCCGAGGAGGGGGGGCATGAACACTGAAGCTTTCTTT
CDR3: CASSPRRGGMNTEAFF
size: many
J: TRBJ1-1
D: -
V: TRBV5-1

DNA: TGCAGTGCTAGGGCCCCCGGCAATCAGCCCCAGCATTTT
CDR3: CSARAPGNQPQHF
size: many
J: TRBJ1-5
D: -
V: TRBV20-1

DNA: TGTGCCACCAGCAGAGAGGGCAGGGGTTTGGATGAGCAGTACTTC
CDR3: CATSREGRGLDEQYF
size: -
J: TRBJ2-7
D: -
V: TRBV15